This T cell receptor beta chain was sequenced during a study of identical twins. This clonotype was counted a few times. Its antigen is not known. The junction had 24 bases not matched to a gene; V was cut back by 6 bases and J by 2 bases. The germline V gene encodes CDR1 SGHAT and CDR2 FQNNGV. CDR3 length: 21 amino acids. A universal primer binding site was introduced by template switching. The final cDNA contained unique molecular identifiers. TCRdb re-called the 5' RACE reads with MiXCR, one entry per CDR3 protein. The sample includes some 900,000 distinct CDR3 sequences, 9% to 15% of them seen just once. Findings of the study overall: Weaker excess twin sharing was seen among beta out-of-frame sequences. It was cross-sectional statistical analysis, not following the same donors, that the conclusions relied on.

The sample was also linked to a second study, of yellow fever vaccine responses in identical twins. As reported in that work: Twins reportedly appeared to share part of their vaccine T cell response while keeping part individual.

The sequence came from a woman between 18 and 29 years old in good health. The chain uses TRBV11-2 and TRBJ2-3; 9 nucleotides line up with TRBD2. The sample was PBMCs. The CDR3 sequence: CASRVGSGIKTSGNSTDTQYF. The CDR3, as DNA: TGTGCCAGCAGGGTAGGATCTGGGATAAAGACTAGCGGAAATTCCACAGATACGCAGTATTTT. Based on the CDR3 plus reference TRBV11-2 and TRBJ2-3, the full variable domain is EAGVAQSPRYKIIEKRQSVAFWCNPISGHATLYWYQQILGQGPKLLIQFQNNGVVDDSQLPKDRFSAERLKGVDSTLKIQPAKLEDSAVYLCASRVGSGIKTSGNSTDTQYFGPGTRLTVL.